Shown below are 28 T cell receptor beta chains from a single sample sequenced in a study of blood T cell repertoires in COVID-19. Here immunoSEQ multiplex PCR was the method, and the copy in TCRdb shows in-frame clones only, minus some. The data contain 240,000 or so clones, 70% to 85% of them singletons. Sample: peripheral blood. The receptors here all came from a woman of 80 years or more with acute or convalescent COVID-19.

V is TRBV7-6 and J is TRBJ2-4, with 7 bases lining up with TRBD1. Germline loops: CDR1 SGHVS, CDR2 FNYEAQ. Losses at the gene ends were 1 base for V and 2 bases for J; bases not matched to a gene: 5. The CDR3 totals 16 residues. The CDR3 sequence is CASSLGQGVTKNIQYF. CDR3 DNA sequence: TGTGCCAGCAGCTTAGGACAGGGTGTTACCAAAAACATTCAGTACTTC.

The J gene is TRBJ2-7, the V gene TRBV7-2; TRBD1 might be the D (7 bases). The V and J ends lost 10 bases and 2 bases respectively, with 18 bases between them. Looked up from germline, CDR1 is SGHTA and CDR2 is FQGNSA. This CDR3 has 14 amino acids. The CDR3 DNA reads TGTGCCACACCTCCGGACAGGAGGGCCTACGAGCAGTACTTC. Its translation is CATPPDRRAYEQYF.

The chain has TRBV3-1 (or the pseudogene TRBV3-2) and TRBJ1-6; maybe TRBD1 (5 bases). This CDR3 has 14 residues. Trimming stripped 2 bases from V and 10 bases from J, with 12 bases between. Germline V gene lookup returns CDR1 LGHDT and CDR2 YNNKEL (reference sequence). CDR3 sequence reads: CASSQKGGVSPLHF. The CDR3 DNA reads as TGTGCCAGCAGCCAAAAAGGAGGGGTATCACCCCTCCACTTT.

This clone was detected once. This chain uses TRBV6-5 with TRBJ2-7; 7 bases line up with TRBD1. This CDR3 contains 15 residues. Germline CDR1 MNHEY, CDR2 SVGAGI. V was pared by 7 bases and J by 3 bases, with 12 bases of the junction left unmatched. The CDR3 DNA follows: TGTGCCAGCACAGGGTCTCTAGGGGGCAACTACGAGCAGTACTTC. Protein: CASTGSLGGNYEQYF.

The chain recombines TRBV28 with TRBJ1-1, with D maybe TRBD1 (6 bases). Germline assignment: CDR1 MDHEN and CDR2 SYDVKM. The germline V and J ends were trimmed by 5 bases and 5 bases, with 12 bases remaining between them. The CDR3 runs to 13 residues. DNA of the CDR3: TGTGCCAGCAGTGGGGGGGCGGGAACTGAAGCTTTCTTT. This codes for CASSGGAGTEAFF.

This clone appeared a few times. CDR3 protein: CASSVGPYSNQPQHF. The CDR3 coding sequence is TGTGCCAGCAGCGTAGGTCCGTATAGCAATCAGCCCCAGCATTTT. The chain has TRBV9 and TRBJ1-5; D is unresolved. Per the germline V gene, CDR1 is SGDLS and CDR2 is YYNGEE. The CDR3 spans 15 residues. V dropped 0 bases and J dropped 0 bases, with 7 bases sitting between them.

V is TRBV5-1 and J is TRBJ1-2; D not resolved. The CDR3 runs 13 residues. Deletions cut 0 bases from V and 4 bases from J, with 7 bases between. CDR1 is SGHRS, CDR2 YFSETQ, per germline. The CDR3 region is CASSLVGGYGYTF. CDR3 nucleotides: TGCGCCAGCAGCTTGGTAGGAGGCTATGGCTACACCTTC.

The rearrangement uses TRBV18 and TRBJ1-2; no definite D call. This CDR3 region has 17 residues. In germline, CDR1 is KGHSH, CDR2 LQKENI. V was shortened by 3 bases and J by 2 bases, with 19 bases between the two germline ends. The CDR3 region is CASSPRSDAKSNYGYTF. In DNA, the CDR3 is TGTGCCAGCTCACCCAGAAGCGACGCGAAGTCCAACTATGGCTACACCTTC.

The J gene is TRBJ2-5, the V gene TRBV4-1, with D perhaps matching TRBD2 (6 bases). Germline V gives CDR1 MGHRA, CDR2 YSYEKL. The ends were cut back, 4 bases at V and 10 bases at J, with 19 bases in the middle. There are 14 residues in the CDR3. The CDR3, as DNA: TGCGCCAGCAGCCCGATGGGGGGAACACACGACCAGTACTTC. Amino acids: CASSPMGGTHDQYF.

V is TRBV5-1 and J is TRBJ1-1, with TRBD1 identical over 7 bases. CDR3 length: 15 amino acids. CDR1 is SGHRS, CDR2 YFSETQ, per germline. V dropped 0 bases and J dropped 4; count of bases not matched to a gene: 6. The CDR3 loop is CASSLGLTGPTEAFF. CDR3 bases: TGCGCCAGCAGCTTGGGATTGACAGGGCCCACTGAAGCTTTCTTT.

The chain couples TRBV5-1 to TRBJ2-2; 10 nucleotides line up with TRBD1. The germline CDR1 and CDR2 sequences are SGHRS and YFSETQ. This CDR3 is built from 17 residues. The V segment lost 3 bases and the J segment 5 bases; nucleotides outside the gene matches: 10. The CDR3 reads CASSSTFPGQGTGELFF. CDR3 nucleotides: TGCGCCAGCAGCTCAACTTTCCCGGGACAGGGGACCGGGGAGCTGTTTTTT.

The genes are TRBV28 and TRBJ1-5; D is possibly TRBD1 (6 bases). This CDR3 region has 14 residues. Germline V gene data show CDR1 as MDHEN and CDR2 as SYDVKM. V was pared by 5 bases and J by 0 bases, with 8 bases between. In nucleotides, the CDR3 is TGTGCCAGCAGTCCGGGACATAGCAATCAGCCCCAGCATTTT. This translates into CASSPGHSNQPQHF.

V usage is TRBV2 and J usage is TRBJ2-3, with 9 bases lining up with TRBD2. With V trimmed by 7 bases and J by 6 bases, 20 bases remained unmatched. The CDR3 contains 18 residues. CDR1 and CDR2 (germline): SNHLY, FYNNEI. The CDR3 DNA reads TGTGCCAGCAACCCCCGTCAGGGGATGGGACTAGCATTCGATACGCAGTATTTT. It specifies CASNPRQGMGLAFDTQYF.

The rearrangement links TRBV7-8 to TRBJ2-7; 11 bases match TRBD2. The CDR3 has 17 residues. V shed 3 bases, J shed 2 bases, and the junction held 9 bases outside the gene matches. CDR1 and CDR2 from the germline V gene are SGHVS and FQNEAQ. The CDR3 loop is CASSFLTSGARAYEQYF. CDR3 sequence (DNA): TGTGCCAGCAGCTTTCTGACTAGCGGGGCTAGGGCCTACGAGCAGTACTTC.

V gene TRBV7-8 combines with J gene TRBJ2-7; TRBD2 aligns across 7 bases. The CDR3 sequence is 13 residues long. Germline CDR1 and CDR2: SGHVS and FQNEAQ. J was trimmed by 4 bases and V by 7 bases; bases with no gene match: 7. CDR3 in amino acids: CASTRVGGYEQYF. In DNA form, the CDR3 reads TGTGCCAGCACCCGAGTCGGGGGGTACGAGCAGTACTTC. The full variable domain, its missing parts supplied by reference TRBV7-8 and TRBJ2-7, is GAGVSQSPRYKVAKRGQDVALRCDPISGHVSLFWYQQALGQGPEFLTYFQNEAQLDKSGLPSDRFFAERPEGSVSTLKIQRTQQEDSAVYLCASTRVGGYEQYFGPGTRLTVT.

In its sample, this clone was seen a few times. Other DNA sequences from this sample encode an identical CDR3 as well. The rearrangement links TRBV18 to TRBJ2-5; possibly TRBD1 for D (6 bases). The CDR3 has 15 amino acids. The germline V gene encodes CDR1 KGHSH and CDR2 LQKENI. The ends were cut back, 1 base at V and 1 base at J, with 10 bases in the middle. DNA of the CDR3: TGTGCCAGCTCACCACTGACAGGAGGCCAAGAGACCCAGTACTTC. Residues: CASSPLTGGQETQYF.

This chain uses TRBV29-1 with TRBJ2-7; 11 bases map to TRBD1. V was pared by 4 bases and J by 9 bases, with 8 bases of the junction left unmatched. The CDR3 has 13 amino acids. CDR1 and CDR2 (germline): SQVTM, ANQGSEA. Here the CDR3 reads CSVGTGGISGQYF. Written as DNA, the CDR3 is TGCAGCGTTGGGACAGGGGGCATTAGTGGGCAGTACTTC.

In its sample, this clone was seen once. J is TRBJ1-2 and V is TRBV13; D ambiguous. The length of the CDR3 is 16 residues. Trimming left V 4 bases short and J 3 bases short, with 18 bases between. In germline, CDR1 is PRHDT, CDR2 FYEKMQ (reference sequence). The CDR3 DNA reads as TGTGCCAGCAGCTCCCCGGGGTCCAAGTTGTACTATGGCTACACCTTC. Its translation is CASSSPGSKLYYGYTF.

The chain joins TRBV6-1 to TRBJ1-1; tentatively, D is TRBD1 (6 bases). CDR3 size: 14 residues. Germline values: CDR1 MNHNS, CDR2 SASEGT. V dropped 3 bases and J dropped 3 bases, with 11 bases sitting between them. CDR3 in amino acids: CASSETGRHTEAFF. DNA of the CDR3: TGTGCCAGCAGTGAGACAGGACGACACACTGAAGCTTTCTTT.

The chain combines TRBV18 with TRBJ1-5; 7 bases are a match to TRBD1. V was pared by 2 bases and J by 0 bases, with 4 bases of the junction left unmatched. The germline V gene has CDR1 KGHSH and CDR2 LQKENI. The CDR3 contains 16 residues. The DNA of the CDR3 is TGTGCCAGCTCACCAGACAGGGCTGATAGCAATCAGCCCCAGCATTTT. The encoded protein is CASSPDRADSNQPQHF.

The chain couples TRBV5-1 to TRBJ2-5; D uncertain. The V end lost 0 bases, the J end lost 2 bases, and 14 bases lay between the germline ends. Germline CDR1 reads SGHRS; CDR2 reads YFSETQ. The CDR3 is 16 amino acids. The CDR3 DNA is TGCGCCAGCAGCTTGGGTAGCACGAACCCTCAAGAGACCCAGTACTTC. This codes for CASSLGSTNPQETQYF.

This clone has a handful of counts. This chain uses TRBV5-1 with TRBJ2-3, with TRBD1 identical over 7 bases. Trimming cost V 4 bases and J 7 bases; bases outside gene matches: 12. The CDR3 is 15 amino acids. Germline V gene sequence: CDR1 SGHRS, CDR2 YFSETQ. The CDR3 here is CASSGTGAGGYTQYF. The CDR3 DNA is TGCGCCAGCAGCGGAACCGGGGCAGGGGGATATACGCAGTATTTT.

The rearrangement uses TRBV5-6 and TRBJ2-2, with a weak D call TRBD1 (6 bases). Germline V gives CDR1 SGHDT, CDR2 YYEEEE. This CDR3 comprises 16 residues. The ends were cut back, 1 base at V and 4 bases at J, with 14 bases in the middle. The CDR3 DNA is TGTGCCAGCAGCTTGTGGGGCAGGGGTACCACCGGGGAGCTGTTTTTT. Translated: CASSLWGRGTTGELFF.

The rearrangement uses TRBV2 and TRBJ1-6; D not certain. V gave up 3 bases and J gave up 14 bases, with 8 bases separating them. The CDR3 is 11 residues long. CDR1 and CDR2 from the germline V gene are SNHLY and FYNNEI. The CDR3 DNA reads as TGTGCCAGCAGTGAGGTACAATCCCTCCACTTT. It translates to CASSEVQSLHF.

This chain connects TRBV6-5 to TRBJ2-7; D remains unclear. The germline V gene encodes CDR1 MNHEY and CDR2 SVGAGI. V was shortened by 6 bases and J by 3 bases, with 15 bases between the two germline ends. The CDR3 totals 14 residues. The CDR3 sequence is CASSSWAGHYEQYF. CDR3 nucleotide sequence: TGTGCCAGCAGCTCCTGGGCAGGCCACTACGAGCAGTACTTC.

The chain combines TRBV6-6 with TRBJ2-1; 7 nucleotides agree with TRBD2. Germline-derived CDR1 and CDR2 are MNHNY and SVGAGI (reference sequence). V was pared by 5 bases and J by 4 bases, with 14 bases of the junction left unmatched. The CDR3 is made up of 17 amino acids. The CDR3 loop reads CASSPSTGGTSYNEQFF. The CDR3 DNA is TGTGCCAGCAGTCCCTCCACCGGGGGGACCTCTTACAATGAGCAGTTCTTC.

This chain connects TRBV4-1 to TRBJ1-2, with D possibly being TRBD1 (6 bases). Germline V CDR1 and CDR2: MGHRA, YSYEKL. V lost 1 base to trimming and J lost 2 bases, with 8 bases between them. The CDR3 extends over 14 amino acids. The CDR3 loop reads CASSQVTGNYGYTF. The DNA for the CDR3 is TGCGCCAGCAGCCAAGTTACAGGGAACTATGGCTACACCTTC.

Only one count was recorded for this clone. The chain is built from TRBV19 and TRBJ1-6; the D is unclear. The CDR3 is made up of 13 amino acids. CDR1 is LNHDA, CDR2 SQIVND, per germline (reference sequence). The V end lost 10 bases, the J end lost 7 bases, and 14 bases lay between the germline ends. CDR3 residues: CATNPDRNSPLHF. The CDR3 DNA reads as TGTGCCACCAATCCCGATCGGAATTCACCCCTCCACTTT. Variable domain in full (rest from reference TRBV19 and TRBJ1-6): DGGITQSPKYLFRKEGQNVTLSCEQNLNHDAMYWYRQDPGQGLRLIYYSQIVNDFQKGDIAEGYSVSREKKESFPLTVTSAQKNPTAFYLCATNPDRNSPLHFGNGTRLTVT.